This T cell receptor beta chain was captured in a study of T cells in localized non-small cell lung cancer. Findings and limits, study-wide: Uninvolved adjacent lung had higher T cell clonality than tumor and all other tissues. Only one tumor region was sequenced, so heterogeneity remains possible. With higher T cell density in blood came longer overall survival. Adjacent lung was found to contain a median approximately 50 of the top 100 tumor clones.

Regarding this clone: Its specificity is not known.

The germline CDR1 and CDR2 sequences are SGHNT and YYREEE (reference sequence). V was shortened by 3 bases and J by 1 base, with 10 bases between the two germline ends. This CDR3 has 14 amino acids. Produced via immunoSEQ multiplex PCR; TCRdb's table is partial and in-frame only. The sample lists 55,000 to 75,000 clones, roughly 92% occurring once. Sample: peripheral blood, taken before any cancer treatment. The receptor's source is a man aged 40 to 75 with stage I lung adenocarcinoma. The chain links TRBV5-4 to TRBJ2-5; D remains ambiguous. CDR3 sequence: CASSSAYSQETQYF. The CDR3 DNA reads as TGTGCCAGCAGCTCTGCCTACTCCCAAGAGACCCAGTACTTC. Supplemented by reference TRBV5-4 and TRBJ2-5, the full variable domain reads ETGVTQSPTHLIKTRGQQVTLRCSSQSGHNTVSWYQQALGQGPQFIFQYYREEENGRGNFPPRFSGLQFPNYSSELNVNALELDDSALYLCASSSAYSQETQYFGPGTRLLVL.